The 3 T cell receptor beta chains reported below all come from one sample, sequenced in a study of blood T cell repertoires in COVID-19. Assay used: immunoSEQ multiplex PCR; TCRdb lists only in-frame clones, some missing. The repertoire includes 15,000 to 20,000 clones, about 92% of them detected once, and approximately 5% sits in the top ten. What was sequenced was peripheral blood. These receptors all come from a human donor in a cohort sampled during active COVID-19.

This clone was detected once. The V gene is TRBV6-5, the J gene TRBJ1-3, with 7 bases identical to TRBD1. V was pared by 5 bases and J by 2 bases, with 3 bases of the junction left unmatched. Germline CDR1 reads MNHEY; CDR2 reads SVGAGI. The CDR3 runs 14 residues. DNA for the CDR3: TGTGCCAGCAGTACTACAGGGGCTGGAAACACCATATATTTT. Translation: CASSTTGAGNTIYF.

The V call is TRBV27, the J call TRBJ2-2; 8 nucleotides align to TRBD2. The V gene's germline CDR1 is MNHEY and CDR2 SMNVEV (reference sequence). V lost 3 bases to trimming and J lost 4 bases; unmatched junction nucleotides: 10. This CDR3 spans 17 amino acids. The DNA of the CDR3 is TGTGCCAGCAGTTTTGGGGTCCGGGAGGGCCCCACCGGGGAGCTGTTTTTT. Its protein is CASSFGVREGPTGELFF.

A single count supports this clone. The V gene is TRBV7-2, the J gene TRBJ2-7; D not resolved. This CDR3 is built from 13 residues. The germline V gene encodes CDR1 SGHTA and CDR2 FQGNSA. V shed 5 bases and J shed 3 bases, with 11 bases lying between them. The CDR3 is CASSATPNYEQYF. The CDR3 DNA sequence: TGTGCCAGCAGCGCCACCCCTAACTACGAGCAGTACTTC.